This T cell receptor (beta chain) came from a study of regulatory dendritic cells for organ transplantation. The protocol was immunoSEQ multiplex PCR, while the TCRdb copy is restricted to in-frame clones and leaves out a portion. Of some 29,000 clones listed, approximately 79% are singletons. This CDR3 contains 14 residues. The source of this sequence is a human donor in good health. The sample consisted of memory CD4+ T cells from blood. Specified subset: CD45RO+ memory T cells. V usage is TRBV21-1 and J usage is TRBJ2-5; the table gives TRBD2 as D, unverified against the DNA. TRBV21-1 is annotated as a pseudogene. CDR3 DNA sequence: TGTGCCAGCAGCCCCGAGGGTCAGTTGGAGACCCAGTACTTC. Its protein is CASSPEGQLETQYF.